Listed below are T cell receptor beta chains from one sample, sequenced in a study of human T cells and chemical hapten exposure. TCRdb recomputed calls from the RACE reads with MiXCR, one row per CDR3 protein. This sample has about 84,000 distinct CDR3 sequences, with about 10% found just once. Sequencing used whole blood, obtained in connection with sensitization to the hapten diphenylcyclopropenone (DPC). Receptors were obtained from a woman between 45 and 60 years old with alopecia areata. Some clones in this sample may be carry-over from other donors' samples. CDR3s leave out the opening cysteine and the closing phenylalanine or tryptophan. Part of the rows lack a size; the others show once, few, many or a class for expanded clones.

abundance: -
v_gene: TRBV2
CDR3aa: ASLQQETQY

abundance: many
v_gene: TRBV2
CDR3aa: ASRNAGYTEAF

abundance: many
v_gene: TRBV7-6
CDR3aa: ASRSGALNTEAF

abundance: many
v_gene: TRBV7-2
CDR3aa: ASRPSKQGLGHDTDTQY

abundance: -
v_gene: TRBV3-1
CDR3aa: ASSPTGGYEQY

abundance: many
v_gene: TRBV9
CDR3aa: ASSSTGGNTIY

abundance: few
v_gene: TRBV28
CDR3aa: ASSSLLAGDRSYNEQF

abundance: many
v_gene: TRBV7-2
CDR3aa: ASSPGGKYQETQY

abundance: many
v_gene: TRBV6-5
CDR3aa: ASSLSGRAGDTQY

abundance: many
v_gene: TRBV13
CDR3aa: ASRATGFEITGELF

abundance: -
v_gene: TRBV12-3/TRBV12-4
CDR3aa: ASSLARTAEAF

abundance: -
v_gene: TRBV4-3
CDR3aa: ASSQEVWLNTGELF

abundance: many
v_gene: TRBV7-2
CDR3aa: ASSLAGTSGINEQF

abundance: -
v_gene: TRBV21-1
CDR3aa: AGLVQRTYEQY

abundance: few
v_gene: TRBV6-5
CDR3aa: ASSSSEYTGELF

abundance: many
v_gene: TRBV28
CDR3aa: ASRSRAGTGVYNEQF

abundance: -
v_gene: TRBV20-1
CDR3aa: SARAPGPVDTQY

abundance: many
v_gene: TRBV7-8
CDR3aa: ASSSQGNNYGYT

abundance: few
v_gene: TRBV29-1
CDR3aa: SVVGTGNHEQF

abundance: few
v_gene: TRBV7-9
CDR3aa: ASSLARTGYNEQF

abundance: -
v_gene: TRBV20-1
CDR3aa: SATGGPDQETQY

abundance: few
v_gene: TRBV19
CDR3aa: ASSGTQSFRETQY

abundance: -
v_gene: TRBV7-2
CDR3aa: ASSLGPSGRAGNEQY

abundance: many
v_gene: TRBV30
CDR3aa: AWSAGTSGSGELF

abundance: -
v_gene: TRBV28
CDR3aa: ASSLGVSVGTQY

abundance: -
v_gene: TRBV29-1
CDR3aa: SVVSAGTSGSTDTQY

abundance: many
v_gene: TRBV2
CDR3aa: ASSVGEANVLT

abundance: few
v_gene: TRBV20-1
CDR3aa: SARDFWGPTQY

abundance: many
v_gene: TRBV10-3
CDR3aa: AISGRSDTEAF

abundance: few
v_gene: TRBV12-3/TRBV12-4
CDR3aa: ASSSGGLTSWGKDTQY

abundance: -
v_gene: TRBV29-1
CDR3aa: SVEAWRTEGYT

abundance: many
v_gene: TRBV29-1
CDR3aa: SAGGLAGADTQY